This entry lists 6 T cell receptor beta chains sequenced from one sample in a study of Ad26.COV2.S vaccination and SARS-CoV-2 variants. Sequenced by immunoSEQ multiplex PCR; TCRdb stores in-frame clones only, minus some. The data contain approximately 350,000 clones, around 87% of them singletons. Treatment reported: around 19 received Ad26.COV2.S at low or high dose, single or two shots; roughly 5 received placebo; per-sample allocation not given. Each sample was drawn 63 days after the first injection (of vaccine or placebo). The specimen was peripheral blood, collected in a trial of Ad26.COV2.S vaccine versus placebo. These receptors originate from a person aged 18 to 59 who received the Ad26.COV2.S COVID-19 vaccine or a placebo.

J is TRBJ2-4 and V is TRBV18, with D uncertain. CDR1 and CDR2 (germline): KGHSH, LQKENI. This CDR3 region has 13 residues. Trimming shortened V by 4 bases and J by 11 bases, and 15 bases separated the two germline ends. This CDR3 reads CASSRPAETLQYF. Here the CDR3 DNA reads TGTGCCAGCTCACGTCCTGCAGAGACTCTTCAGTACTTC.

This chain uses TRBV20-1 with TRBJ1-6; D is uncertain. Trimming shortened V by 3 bases and J by 0 bases, and 9 bases separated the two germline ends. Germline V gene data show CDR1 as DFQATT and CDR2 as SNEGSKA (reference sequence). This CDR3 comprises 15 residues. The CDR3 DNA sequence: TGCAGTGCTAGTGATGGAAGCTCCTATAATTCACCCCTCCACTTT. Its translation: CSASDGSSYNSPLHF.

The chain combines TRBV7-9 with TRBJ2-7; unclear D gene. Germline loops: CDR1 SEHNR, CDR2 FQNEAQ (reference sequence). The CDR3 spans 11 residues. V lost 5 bases, J lost 7 bases, and 9 bases lay in between. The CDR3 sequence: CASSGSGEQYF. CDR3 sequence (DNA): TGTGCCAGCAGCGGTTCCGGAGAGCAGTACTTC. The full variable domain, rest sourced from reference TRBV7-9 and TRBJ2-7, is DTGVSQNPRHKITKRGQNVTFRCDPISEHNRLYWYRQTLGQGPEFLTYFQNEAQLEKSRLLSDRFSAERPKGSFSTLEIQRTEQGDSAMYLCASSGSGEQYFGPGTRLTVT.

The rearrangement joins TRBV5-4 to TRBJ2-7; TRBD2 agrees at 8 bases. V was pared by 4 bases and J by 4 bases, with 10 bases of the junction left unmatched. The CDR3 sequence is 15 residues long. Germline V gives CDR1 SGHNT, CDR2 YYREEE (reference sequence). DNA of the CDR3: TGTGCCAGCAGCATAGCGGGACACGGCCTTTACGAGCAGTACTTC. It specifies CASSIAGHGLYEQYF.

The V call is TRBV5-6, the J call TRBJ1-1; no reliable D call. Germline V gene data show CDR1 as SGHDT and CDR2 as YYEEEE. The ends were cut back, 5 bases at V and 0 bases at J, with 11 bases in the middle. The CDR3 runs 14 residues. DNA for the CDR3: TGTGCCAGCAGGGGCAGCCCCATGAACACTGAAGCTTTCTTT. It translates to CASRGSPMNTEAFF.

CDR3 residues: CASGGGPYTEAFF. CDR3 nucleotide sequence: TGTGCCAGCGGCGGGGGCCCTTACACTGAAGCTTTCTTT. J is TRBJ1-1 and V is TRBV12-3 or TRBV12-4, with D possibly being TRBD1 (6 bases). V lost 8 bases and J 3 bases, leaving 13 bases between the germline ends. The CDR3 totals 13 residues.